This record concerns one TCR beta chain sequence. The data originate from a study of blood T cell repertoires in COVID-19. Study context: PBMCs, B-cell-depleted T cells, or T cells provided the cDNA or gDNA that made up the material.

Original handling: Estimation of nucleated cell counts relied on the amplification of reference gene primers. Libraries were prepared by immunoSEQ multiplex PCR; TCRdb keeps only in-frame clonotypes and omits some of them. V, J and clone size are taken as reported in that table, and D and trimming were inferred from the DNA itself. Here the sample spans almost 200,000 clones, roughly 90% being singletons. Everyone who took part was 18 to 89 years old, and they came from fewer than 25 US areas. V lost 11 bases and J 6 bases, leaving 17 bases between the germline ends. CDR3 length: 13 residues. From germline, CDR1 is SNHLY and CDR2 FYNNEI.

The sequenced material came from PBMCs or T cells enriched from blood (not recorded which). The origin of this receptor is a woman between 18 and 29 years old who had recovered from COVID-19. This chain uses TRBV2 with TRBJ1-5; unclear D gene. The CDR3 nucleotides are TGTGCCTCGTTAGTGGCGGAGGGTCAGCCCCAGCATTTT. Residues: CASLVAEGQPQHF.